This entry lists 20 T cell receptor beta chains sequenced from one sample in a study of OX40 agonist ivuxolimab in advanced cancers. Profiling relied on immunoSEQ multiplex PCR, and the TCRdb table lists in-frame clones only, not all of them. This table holds about 58,000 clones, about 76% found once. The sample here was CD4+ or CD8+ T cells sorted from blood, taken in a trial of the OX40 agonist ivuxolimab. The receptors derive from an adult with an advanced solid tumor such as melanoma, head and neck, liver or kidney cancer.

In its sample, this clone is medium-sized. The chain links TRBV6-6 to TRBJ1-3, with D uncertain. Between the trimmed V and J ends, which lost 6 bases and 0 bases, there was a span of 6 bases. CDR1 MNHNY and CDR2 SVGAGI come from the germline V gene (reference sequence). The CDR3 runs 13 residues. CDR3 residues: CASRLYSGNTIYF. DNA for the CDR3: TGTGCCAGCAGACTTTACTCTGGAAACACCATATATTTT.

This chain uses TRBV19 with TRBJ2-5; 8 positions agree with TRBD1. The J call may be wrong; the DNA end is better matched by TRBJ2-7. This CDR3 region has 15 residues. Per the germline V gene, CDR1 is LNHDA and CDR2 is SQIVND (reference sequence). CDR3: CASSRLRGQAYEQYF. The DNA for the CDR3 is TGTGCCAGTAGCCGCCTGAGGGGACAGGCCTACGAGCAGTACTTC.

The chain employs TRBV6-5 and TRBJ2-3; 7 nucleotides match TRBD2. J was trimmed by 7 bases and V by 5 bases; bases with no gene match: 9. Germline CDR1 reads MNHEY; CDR2 reads SVGAGI. The CDR3 length is 14 residues. The CDR3 protein is CASSASMRGYTQYF. The DNA for the CDR3 is TGTGCCAGCAGTGCCTCGATGCGGGGGTATACGCAGTATTTT.

This clone is a singleton in its sample. The chain uses TRBV18 and TRBJ2-5; weak D call: TRBD2 (5 bases). Germline V gene lookup returns CDR1 KGHSH and CDR2 LQKENI. This CDR3 is built from 14 residues. Between the trimmed V and J ends, which lost 3 bases and 2 bases, there was a span of 10 bases. The CDR3 DNA reads as TGTGCCAGCTCACCCGGACTTCTACAAGAGACCCAGTACTTC. Translating it yields CASSPGLLQETQYF.

V gene TRBV19 combines with J gene TRBJ1-5, with D maybe TRBD1 (5 bases). From germline, CDR1 is LNHDA and CDR2 SQIVND (reference sequence). CDR3 length: 13 amino acids. V lost 5 bases and J 3 bases, leaving 8 bases between the germline ends. The CDR3 loop is CASSAGFNQPQHF. CDR3 coding DNA: TGTGCCAGTAGTGCAGGGTTCAATCAGCCCCAGCATTTT.

In DNA form, the CDR3 reads TGTGCCAGCAGTTACAGGGGGAGGGATGGCTACACCTTC. Translation gives CASSYRGRDGYTF. The chain is built from TRBV6-5 and TRBJ1-2; perhaps TRBD1 as D (6 bases). The germline V and J ends were trimmed by 2 bases and 6 bases, with 10 bases remaining between them. CDR3 size: 13 residues. From germline, CDR1 is MNHEY and CDR2 SVGAGI.

There are a few counts of this clone. V usage is TRBV28 and J usage is TRBJ1-1; 7 nucleotides agree with TRBD1. J gave up 3 bases and V 4 bases, and 5 bases lay outside the gene matches. CDR1 is MDHEN, CDR2 SYDVKM, per germline. This CDR3 has 14 amino acids. The CDR3 protein is CASSYRGKDTEAFF. DNA for the CDR3: TGTGCCAGCAGTTACAGGGGTAAGGACACTGAAGCTTTCTTT.

The gene calls are TRBV7-9 and TRBJ1-3; D gene uncertain. The germline V and J ends were trimmed by 5 bases and 0 bases, with 8 bases remaining between them. The CDR3 has 14 amino acids. Germline loops: CDR1 SEHNR, CDR2 FQNEAQ (reference sequence). CDR3 in DNA: TGTGCCAGCAGCCGTGGGGACTCTGGAAACACCATATATTTT. This sequence encodes CASSRGDSGNTIYF.

This chain links TRBV2 with TRBJ1-6; D gene ambiguous. The CDR3 loop spans 13 amino acids. Trimming removed 4 bases at V and 10 bases at J, with 11 bases between. Germline values: CDR1 SNHLY, CDR2 FYNNEI. CDR3 sequence reads: CASSGLWESPLHF. The DNA of the CDR3 is TGTGCCAGCAGTGGTTTGTGGGAGTCACCCCTCCACTTT.

The chain links TRBV30 to TRBJ1-4; D gene ambiguous. Germline lookup yields CDR1 GTSNPN and CDR2 SVGIG (reference sequence). Deletions cut 1 base from V and 0 bases from J, with 6 bases between. The CDR3 has 14 residues. CDR3: CAWSGDTTNEKLFF. The CDR3 DNA follows: TGTGCCTGGAGTGGGGATACAACTAATGAAAAACTGTTTTTT. Full variable domain (outside the CDR3, taken from reference TRBV30 and TRBJ1-4): SQTIHQWPATLVQPVGSPLSLECTVEGTSNPNLYWYRQAAGRGLQLLFYSVGIGQISSEVPQNLSASRPQDRQFILSSKKLLLSDSGFYLCAWSGDTTNEKLFFGSGTQLSVL.

The chain carries TRBV28 and TRBJ2-3; D not certain. This CDR3 has 12 residues. Germline V gene data show CDR1 as MDHEN and CDR2 as SYDVKM. The V and J ends lost 6 bases and 4 bases respectively, with 8 bases between them. In DNA, the CDR3 is TGTGCCAGCAGGGGCGGACCAGATACGCAGTATTTT. As protein: CASRGGPDTQYF.

V is TRBV18 and J is TRBJ1-5; D remains unclear. Per the germline V gene, CDR1 is KGHSH and CDR2 is LQKENI. The CDR3 is 14 residues long. V was cut by 5 bases and J by 2 bases, with 10 bases left in between. The CDR3 protein is CASSEDGGNQPQHF. CDR3 DNA: TGTGCCAGCTCAGAGGACGGAGGCAATCAGCCCCAGCATTTT.

V gene TRBV27 combines with J gene TRBJ1-2, with no clear D. The CDR3 has 15 residues. The germline CDR1 and CDR2 sequences are MNHEY and SMNVEV (reference sequence). V dropped 2 bases and J dropped 4 bases, with 14 bases sitting between them. The CDR3: CASSLDPIWGYGYTF. The CDR3, as DNA: TGTGCCAGCAGTTTAGATCCTATTTGGGGCTATGGCTACACCTTC.

The chain carries TRBV6-5 and TRBJ2-1; TRBD2 agrees at 8 bases. This CDR3 spans 15 amino acids. Germline V gene data show CDR1 as MNHEY and CDR2 as SVGAGI. V gave up 11 bases and J gave up 1 base; unmatched junction bases: 10. CDR3 residues: CACHPSGRSYNEQFF. CDR3 sequence (DNA): TGTGCCTGTCACCCGAGCGGGAGATCCTACAATGAGCAGTTCTTC.

J is TRBJ2-2 and V is TRBV4-1; 13 bases line up with TRBD2. The CDR3 consists of 18 residues. Looked up from germline, CDR1 is MGHRA and CDR2 is YSYEKL. Trimming at V came to 5 bases and at J to 0 bases, leaving 6 bases not matched to a gene. CDR3 nucleotide sequence: TGCGCCAGCAGCGCCAGACTAGCGGGGGGTGCGAACACCGGGGAGCTGTTTTTT. Protein product: CASSARLAGGANTGELFF.

V is TRBV10-3 and J is TRBJ2-3; TRBD2 agrees at 9 bases. The junction had 11 bases not matched to a gene; V was cut back by 9 bases and J by 1 base. This CDR3 has 16 residues. The germline V gene encodes CDR1 ENHRY and CDR2 SYGVKD. For the CDR3, the DNA is TGTGCCATAGCCACTGGCGGGGGGGCCGGCACAGATACGCAGTATTTT. Translation: CAIATGGGAGTDTQYF.

The CDR3 sequence: CASQDGNTEAFF. The DNA for the CDR3 is TGTGCCTCACAAGACGGGAACACTGAAGCTTTCTTT. This rearrangement joins TRBV6-5 to TRBJ1-1; D is ambiguous. This CDR3 has 12 residues. Trimming took off 11 bases at V and 1 base at J, with 11 bases between the two ends. The germline gives CDR1 MNHEY, CDR2 SVGAGI.

The V and J genes are TRBV6-1 and TRBJ1-6; no reliable D call. Looked up from germline, CDR1 is MNHNS and CDR2 is SASEGT. Deletions cut 3 bases from V and 8 bases from J, with 8 bases between. The CDR3 runs to 13 residues. The CDR3 spells CASSDYRDSPLHF. The DNA for the CDR3 is TGTGCCAGCAGTGATTATAGAGATTCACCCCTCCACTTT.

The chain carries TRBV5-4 and TRBJ2-3; the D is unclear. The CDR3 spans 14 residues. Germline assignment: CDR1 SGHNT and CDR2 YYREEE (reference sequence). The V end lost 4 bases, the J end lost 0 bases, and 9 bases lay between the germline ends. This CDR3 is CASSLTPSTDTQYF. The CDR3 coding sequence is TGTGCCAGCAGCCTGACCCCTAGCACAGATACGCAGTATTTT.

The chain couples TRBV29-1 to TRBJ1-4; 11 positions agree with TRBD1. CDR3 length equals 13 residues. V was clipped by 7 bases and J by 5 bases; unmatched bases: 3. From germline, CDR1 is SQVTM and CDR2 ANQGSEA. The CDR3 DNA reads as TGCAGCGCGGGGACAGGGGGGAATGAAAAACTGTTTTTT. It yields the protein CSAGTGGNEKLFF.